A single sample is the source of the 4 T cell receptor beta chains below, sequenced in a study of T cell clusters in autoimmune cytopenias. TRB rearrangements were amplified by touch-down multiplex PCR with mixed TRB-A/B primers. One entry per CDR3 protein, without DNA, is what TCRdb gives after re-calling the multiplex PCR reads. The sample spans over 5,500 distinct CDR3 sequences; the ten largest clones claim 5% to 6.5%. Each sample's input was 200 to 300 ng genomic DNA, approximately 37,500 genome equivalents. The same data also went into a second study, on T cell repertoires in aging, cancer and after chemotherapy.

Sequencing was done on a sample of peripheral blood. These receptors were taken from a human donor in good health.

The CDR3 loop is CASSHPRDRGSYEQYF. V gene TRBV7-9 combines with J gene TRBJ2-7; there is no DNA to check the TCRdb D call of TRBD1. This CDR3 region has 16 residues. Germline V gene sequence: CDR1 SEHNR, CDR2 FQNEAQ (reference sequence).

This clonotype is medium-sized by frequency. The chain recombines TRBV29-1 with TRBJ1-1; TCRdb picks TRBD1, but there is no DNA to check that call. The CDR3 spans 12 residues. The germline gives CDR1 SQVTM, CDR2 ANQGSEA. CDR3: CSALRGGTEAFF.

The chain employs TRBV7-9 and TRBJ2-1; the D gene TCRdb calls, TRBD1, cannot be checked with no DNA. There are 18 residues in the CDR3. Germline-derived CDR1 and CDR2 are SEHNR and FQNEAQ (reference sequence). The CDR3 region is CASSLRPTRRTVYNEQFF. Complete variable domain (other parts from reference TRBV7-9 and TRBJ2-1): DTGVSQNPRHKITKRGQNVTFRCDPISEHNRLYWYRQTLGQGPEFLTYFQNEAQLEKSRLLSDRFSAERPKGSFSTLEIQRTEQGDSAMYLCASSLRPTRRTVYNEQFFGPGTRLTVL.

This clonotype registers medium-sized by frequency. This chain uses TRBV6-1 with TRBJ2-3; checking the TCRdb D call of TRBD1 is not possible without DNA. CDR1 is MNHNS, CDR2 SASEGT, per germline. This CDR3 is 14 amino acids long. This CDR3 reads CAARDGLSTDTQYF.